These T cell receptor beta chains were read from a single sample in a study of T cells in Graves' hyperthyroidism and ophthalmopathy. From the multiplex PCR reads, TCRdb called clonotypes with MiXCR, one entry per CDR3 protein. The data show more than 300,000 distinct CDR3 sequences, over 11% seen once. Material for sequencing was blood. The origin of the receptors is a woman aged 25-40 years with Graves' hyperthyroidism. The CDR3 runs from the conserved cysteine through the conserved F or W. The order of the fields is J gene, V gene, clone size, D gene, CDR3 protein, CDR3 DNA. D genes are given only for firm matches. Not every row has a clone size; where given, it reads once, few, many or a size class.

J: TRBJ2-7; V: TRBV6-5; size: -; D: -; CDR3: CASSYRGAGSHEQYF; DNA: TGTGCCAGCAGTTACCGGGGCGCCGGGAGTCACGAGCAGTACTTC
J: TRBJ2-7; V: TRBV7-8; size: many; D: TRBD2; CDR3: CASSLDPGGNEQYF; DNA: TGTGCCAGCAGCTTAGACCCGGGGGGGAACGAGCAGTACTTC
J: TRBJ2-3; V: TRBV2; size: many; D: TRBD2; CDR3: CASSERLRRLAGGLYTVMQYF; DNA: TGTGCCAGCAGTGAAAGATTGAGGAGACTAGCGGGAGGACTCTATACTGTGATGCAGTATTTT
J: TRBJ2-1; V: TRBV30; size: many; D: TRBD2; CDR3: CALGLASNEQFF; DNA: TGTGCCTTGGGACTAGCGAGCAATGAGCAGTTCTTC
J: TRBJ2-1; V: TRBV29-1; size: -; D: TRBD2; CDR3: CSLTSGRASEQFF; DNA: TGCAGCCTGACTAGCGGGAGGGCTAGTGAGCAGTTCTTC
J: TRBJ2-5; V: TRBV9; size: many; D: -; CDR3: CASSVGGQETQYF; DNA: TGTGCCAGCAGCGTCGGCGGCCAAGAGACCCAGTACTTC
J: TRBJ2-7; V: TRBV20-1; size: few; D: -; CDR3: CLTNRDAYEQYF; DNA: TGCCTAACGAATCGGGACGCCTACGAGCAGTACTTC
J: TRBJ2-1; V: TRBV19; size: -; D: TRBD2; CDR3: CASSTGTSGTNEQFF; DNA: TGTGCCAGTTCAACCGGGACTAGCGGGACGAACGAGCAGTTCTTC
J: TRBJ2-2; V: TRBV12-3/TRBV12-4; size: many; D: -; CDR3: CASSPPATWPNTGELFF; DNA: TGTGCCAGCAGTCCGCCGGCCACTTGGCCTAACACCGGGGAGCTGTTTTTT
J: TRBJ1-1; V: TRBV19; size: -; D: TRBD1; CDR3: CASIQTGGNTEAFF; DNA: TGTGCCAGTATTCAAACAGGGGGTAACACTGAAGCTTTCTTT
J: TRBJ2-7; V: TRBV7-9; size: many; D: TRBD2; CDR3: CASSQYISPGTSTEQYF; DNA: TGTGCCAGCAGCCAGTACATTTCTCCCGGGACTAGTACCGAGCAGTACTTC
J: TRBJ2-5; V: TRBV2; size: -; D: TRBD2; CDR3: CASSGGLAGGGQETQYF; DNA: TGTGCCAGCAGTGGGGGACTAGCGGGAGGGGGGCAAGAGACCCAGTACTTC
J: TRBJ2-3; V: TRBV10-3; size: few; D: TRBD1; CDR3: CAIKDREDTQYF; DNA: TGTGCCATCAAGGACAGGGAAGATACGCAGTATTTT
J: TRBJ1-5; V: TRBV19; size: -; D: -; CDR3: CASSEFGTMNQPQHF; DNA: TGTGCCAGTAGCGAGTTCGGGACAATGAATCAGCCCCAGCATTTT
J: TRBJ1-2; V: TRBV6-1; size: many; D: -; CDR3: CASSSDSPNYGYTF; DNA: TGTGCCAGCAGTTCAGACAGCCCTAACTATGGCTACACCTTC
J: TRBJ2-2; V: TRBV7-2; size: many; D: -; CDR3: CASSSVGADTGELFF; DNA: TGTGCCAGCAGCTCCGTGGGTGCTGACACCGGGGAGCTGTTTTTT
J: TRBJ2-1; V: TRBV5-6; size: -; D: TRBD2; CDR3: CASSPLAVSTDEQFF; DNA: TGTGCCAGCAGCCCTCTAGCGGTATCTACGGATGAGCAGTTCTTC
J: TRBJ1-2; V: TRBV4-2; size: few; D: -; CDR3: CASSQVLQGQDYGYTF; DNA: TGTGCCAGCAGCCAAGTGTTACAGGGACAAGACTATGGCTACACCTTC
J: TRBJ2-7; V: TRBV20-1; size: -; D: TRBD1; CDR3: CSARDRQGVSYEQYF; DNA: TGCAGTGCTAGAGATAGACAGGGGGTGTCCTACGAGCAGTACTTC
J: TRBJ1-1; V: TRBV6-1; size: many; D: -; CDR3: CASTFQMNTEASF; DNA: TGTGCCAGCACTTTCCAAATGAACACTGAAGCTTCCTTT
J: TRBJ2-5; V: TRBV18; size: -; D: TRBD2; CDR3: CASSSGTRAQLEETQYF; DNA: TGTGCCAGCTCGTCCGGGACTAGAGCGCAGCTTGAAGAGACCCAGTACTTC
J: TRBJ2-7; V: TRBV20-1; size: many; D: -; CDR3: CSALIANSYEQYF; DNA: TGCAGTGCTCTCATAGCCAACTCCTACGAGCAGTACTTC
J: TRBJ2-1; V: TRBV12-3/TRBV12-4; size: -; D: -; CDR3: CASSSQMEVYNEQFF; DNA: TGTGCCAGCAGTTCTCAAATGGAGGTGTACAATGAGCAGTTCTTC
J: TRBJ2-1; V: TRBV7-9; size: -; D: TRBD2; CDR3: CASSLGLAGGYEQFF; DNA: TGTGCCAGCAGCTTAGGTTTAGCGGGAGGTTATGAGCAGTTCTTC
J: TRBJ2-4; V: TRBV12-3/TRBV12-4; size: -; D: -; CDR3: CASSLQGTKNIQYF; DNA: TGTGCCAGCAGCCTACAGGGAACCAAAAACATTCAGTACTTC
J: TRBJ2-2; V: TRBV6-2/TRBV6-3; size: few; D: TRBD2; CDR3: CASSDRLAGAGELFF; DNA: TGTGCCAGCAGTGACCGACTAGCGGGAGCCGGGGAGCTGTTTTTT
J: TRBJ2-7; V: TRBV27; size: many; D: -; CDR3: CASAAESSYEQYF; DNA: TGTGCCAGCGCGGCGGAGAGCTCCTACGAGCAGTACTTC
J: TRBJ1-2; V: TRBV27; size: few; D: -; CDR3: CASSFSVLYGYTF; DNA: TGTGCCAGCAGTTTTTCCGTTCTCTATGGCTACACCTTC
J: TRBJ1-3; V: TRBV6-1; size: few; D: -; CDR3: CASNPNEGNTIYF; DNA: TGTGCCAGCAATCCGAACGAGGGAAACACCATATATTTT
J: TRBJ1-3; V: TRBV7-2; size: many; D: -; CDR3: CASSFQGSGNTIYF; DNA: TGTGCCAGCAGCTTCCAGGGTTCTGGAAACACCATATATTTT
J: TRBJ2-3; V: TRBV20-1; size: -; D: -; CDR3: CSVGGMGTDTQYF; DNA: TGCAGTGTGGGCGGGATGGGCACAGATACGCAGTATTTT
J: TRBJ2-1; V: TRBV28; size: many; D: TRBD1; CDR3: CASSFGTGMVDEQFF; DNA: TGTGCCAGCAGTTTTGGGACAGGGATGGTCGATGAGCAGTTCTTC
J: TRBJ2-3; V: TRBV11-3; size: many; D: TRBD1; CDR3: CASSGQGEPDTQYF; DNA: TGTGCCAGCAGCGGACAGGGGGAGCCCGATACGCAGTATTTT
J: TRBJ2-2; V: TRBV19; size: -; D: TRBD1; CDR3: CASRVQGANTGELFF; DNA: TGTGCCAGTAGAGTTCAGGGGGCCAACACCGGGGAGCTGTTTTTT
J: TRBJ2-2; V: TRBV9; size: -; D: -; CDR3: CASSVSGSGELFF; DNA: TGTGCCAGCAGCGTTAGTGGGAGTGGGGAGCTGTTTTTT